This T cell receptor beta chain appears in the sequencing data of a study of blood T cell repertoires in COVID-19. Study context: Sites in the United States, Italy and Spain provided acute and convalescent COVID-19 samples. T cells, B-cell-depleted T cells, or PBMCs provided the cDNA or gDNA that served as material.

Per the authors' pipeline: Counts of nucleated cells, estimated from reference gene primer amplification, were obtained. Assay: immunoSEQ multiplex PCR; the TCRdb copy retains only in-frame clones and omits some. The D gene and trimming were derived from the DNA, and the V and J assignments and clone size from that table. This sample has about 130,000 clones; 70% to 85% occur once, and the top ten carry more than 9%. From germline, CDR1 is DFQATT and CDR2 SNEGSKA (reference sequence). CDR3 length: 11 amino acids. The ends were cut back, 6 bases at V and 7 bases at J, with 12 bases in the middle. The sequenced sample consisted of peripheral blood. The J gene is TRBJ1-2, the V gene TRBV20-1, with D uncertain. The TCR comes from a woman in her fifties or sixties with acute or convalescent COVID-19. This CDR3 reads CSAPGPLGYTF. The CDR3 region has the DNA TGCAGTGCCCCAGGTCCTCTTGGCTACACCTTC.